This T cell receptor (beta chain) was identified during a study of patients and donors after allogeneic stem cell transplantation. TCRdb redid the calling of the RT-PCR reads with MiXCR, one entry per CDR3 protein. The repertoire holds roughly 960,000 distinct CDR3 sequences, with under 20% as singletons. Sequencing input: blood, either unsorted or a sorted T cell fraction (not recorded which). This clonotype originated in a human donor who was either an allogeneic HSCT recipient or a stem cell or donor lymphocyte infusion donor (not recorded which). It is not recorded whose cells these are; they may come from a transplant donor.

The CDR3 DNA sequence: TGTGCCAGCAGCTTAGCGCGAAAAGGGCCCTACGAGCAGTACTTC. This codes for CASSLARKGPYEQYF. V gene TRBV7-9 combines with J gene TRBJ2-7, with no clear D. The CDR3 is made up of 15 amino acids. The germline gives CDR1 SEHNR, CDR2 FQNEAQ (reference sequence). V was pared by 0 bases and J by 2 bases, with 11 bases between.